These 29 T cell receptor beta chains share one sample of origin, sequenced in a study of T cell clonality in common variable immunodeficiency. Their cognate antigens are unknown. TCRdb keeps only in-frame clones here, not all; method: immunoSEQ multiplex PCR. The data show some 25,000 clones, with none appearing a single time. Study-level findings and limits: Fewer deletions and N-nucleotide insertions were reportedly seen in common variable immunodeficiency TCR beta sequences.

Sequencing was performed on peripheral blood mononuclear cells. The receptors derive from a human donor with common variable immunodeficiency.

This clone turned up a few times. The read ends 3 residues before the CDR3 terminus; that terminus is restored from the germline J gene. The rearrangement joins TRBV29-1 to TRBJ2-7, with a weak D call TRBD1 (6 bases). Deletions cut 6 bases from V and 0 bases from J, with 9 bases between. CDR3 size: 12 residues. From germline, CDR1 is SQVTM and CDR2 ANQGSEA. CDR3 protein: CSVRDNSYEQYF. The sequenced part of the CDR3 DNA is TGCAGCGTACGGGACAACTCCTACGAG.

This clone was seen many times. The read halts 3 residues ahead of the CDR3 end, with the missing end drawn from the germline J gene. The chain couples TRBV29-1 to TRBJ2-7; D unclear. This CDR3 has 12 amino acids. V was trimmed by 4 bases and J by 4 bases, leaving 11 bases between them. Germline-derived CDR1 and CDR2 are SQVTM and ANQGSEA. The part of the CDR3 DNA that was read is TGCAGCGTTGGGATGACATTTTACGAG. Its protein is CSVGMTFYE. The whole CDR3 sequence is CSVGMTFYEQYF.

Comments on this clone: The CDR3 extends 3 residues past the end of the read, so its final part is completed from the germline J gene. V usage is TRBV19 and J usage is TRBJ1-6, with TRBD1 identical over 7 bases. V lost 4 bases to trimming and J lost 10 bases; unmatched junction nucleotides: 10. This CDR3 contains 15 residues. Germline-derived CDR1 and CDR2 are LNHDA and SQIVND (reference sequence). CDR3 protein: CASSTRDRGRSPLHF. The covered CDR3 bases are TGTGCCAGTAGTACCCGGGACAGAGGAAGGTCACCC.

The table lists this clone with a few counts. The read gets to within 3 residues of the CDR3 end, and the germline J gene fills in the rest. The chain is built from TRBV19 and TRBJ2-2; possible D gene TRBD2, 6 bases. Germline V lookup: CDR1 LNHDA, CDR2 SQIVND (reference sequence). The CDR3 is made up of 17 amino acids. The CDR3 reads CASSIDLGGGGAHVLFF. CDR3 DNA (partial): TGTGCCAGTAGTATAGATCTGGGGGGTGGCGGGGCCCACGTG.

This clone appeared a few times. The read gets to within 3 residues of the CDR3 end, and the germline J gene fills in the rest. The chain combines TRBV23-1 with TRBJ1-2, with TRBD1 identical over 9 bases. TRBV23-1 falls under the ORF class, with uncertain function. V dropped 9 bases and J dropped 5; count of bases not matched to a gene: 4. The CDR3 extends over 12 amino acids. The CDR3 loop is CASGDRVYGYTF. The sequenced part of the CDR3 DNA is TGCGCCAGTGGGGACAGGGTGTATGGC.

Notes on this clone: Read coverage stops 3 residues before the CDR3 terminus; the germline J gene supplies the remainder. Other DNA sequences in the same sample also yield this CDR3. This chain links TRBV18 with TRBJ1-2; tentatively, D is TRBD1 (5 bases). CDR1 and CDR2 from the germline V gene are KGHSH and LQKENI. Trimming pared 0 bases from V and 4 bases from J, leaving 9 bases between. The CDR3 covers 14 residues. CDR3 DNA, as far as it was read: TGTGCCAGCTCACCACCCTTAACAGGCTATGGC. This encodes CASSPPLTGYG. The complete CDR3 protein is CASSPPLTGYGYTF.

In the case of this clone: The read falls 3 residues short of the CDR3 end, and the missing part is taken from the germline J gene. This sequence joins TRBV6-1 and TRBJ1-2; 8 nucleotides line up with TRBD1. Germline CDR1 is MNHNS and CDR2 is SASEGT. The CDR3 sequence is 15 residues long. V lost 2 bases and J lost 2; bases outside the gene matches: 4. The CDR3 DNA, read in part, is TGTGCCAGCAGTGAACCCTGGACAGGGAACTATGGC. This translates into CASSEPWTGNYG. The whole CDR3 sequence is CASSEPWTGNYGYTF.

Turning to this clone: The read stops 3 residues short of the end of the CDR3; the missing end is completed from the germline J gene. The chain couples TRBV5-1 to TRBJ2-2, with D possibly TRBD2 on 6 matching bases. V lost 5 bases to trimming and J lost 4 bases, with 9 bases between them. Germline CDR1 and CDR2: SGHRS and YFSETQ. The CDR3 has 13 amino acids. This CDR3 is CASSVGGTGELFF. The part of the CDR3 DNA that was read is TGCGCCAGCAGTGTCGGGGGCACCGGGGAG.

This clone has a handful of counts. The sequence runs out 3 residues before the end of the CDR3; the remainder is reconstructed from the germline J gene. J is TRBJ1-5 and V is TRBV2; D is unclear. Trimming removed 4 bases at V and 2 bases at J, with 12 bases between. This CDR3 contains 15 residues. In germline, CDR1 is SNHLY, CDR2 FYNNEI. CDR3 bases read: TGTGCCAGCAGTGTTCGGGGTTTACGCAATCAGCCC. Encoded protein: CASSVRGLRNQP. In full, the CDR3 is CASSVRGLRNQPQHF.

This clone has a count of ten or more. The read terminates 3 residues before the CDR3 end, so the remaining end is supplied by the germline J gene. This chain connects TRBV10-3 to TRBJ2-3, with 12 bases lining up with TRBD2. CDR3 size: 15 residues. Germline V lookup: CDR1 ENHRY, CDR2 SYGVKD. The J segment lost 4 bases and the V segment lost 6 bases, leaving 5 bases of the junction unmatched. The sequenced part of the CDR3 DNA is TGTGCCATCAGGCGACTAGCGGGAGACGCAGATACG. Translation gives CAIRRLAGDADT. The whole CDR3 reads CAIRRLAGDADTQYF.

This clone showed up many times. The CDR3 extends 3 residues past the end of the read, so its final part is completed from the germline J gene. The rearrangement links TRBV18 to TRBJ2-5, with 8 bases identical to TRBD1. Unmatched junction bases numbered 2, after V lost 3 bases and J lost 5 bases. The germline V gene encodes CDR1 KGHSH and CDR2 LQKENI. The CDR3 totals 13 residues. Partial CDR3 DNA: TGTGCCAGCTCACCGGACAGGGAGGAGACC. It codes for CASSPDREET. The full CDR3 is CASSPDREETQYF.

In its sample, this clone was seen many times. The read finishes 3 residues shy of the CDR3 end, and the germline J gene is used to complete it. This chain connects TRBV6-2 or TRBV6-3 to TRBJ2-3; TRBD2 aligns across 8 bases. Germline CDR1 is MNHEY and CDR2 is SVGEGT. This CDR3 contains 14 residues. V lost 6 bases to trimming and J lost 1 base; unmatched junction nucleotides: 3. CDR3 DNA (partial): TGTGCCAGCAGGCCGACTAGCGGCACAGATACG. Translated, it gives CASRPTSGTDT. The whole CDR3 protein reads CASRPTSGTDTQYF.

This clone was detected only a few times. The read ends 3 residues early relative to the CDR3; the germline J gene fills the gap. V usage is TRBV11-2 and J usage is TRBJ2-5; D call uncertain. Germline CDR1 SGHAT, CDR2 FQNNGV. This CDR3 is 13 amino acids long. Trimming left V 0 bases short and J 7 bases short, with 9 bases between. The sequenced CDR3 bases are TGTGCCAGCAGCTTAGACCTTATGCGGACC. This sequence encodes CASSLDLMRT. The CDR3 reads in full as CASSLDLMRTQYF.

On this clone itself: Read sequence stops 3 residues before the CDR3 end, and the germline J gene provides the missing end. The J gene is TRBJ2-7, the V gene TRBV20-1; D might be TRBD1 (7 bases). V gave up 5 bases and J gave up 2 bases, with 19 bases separating them. The germline V gene encodes CDR1 DFQATT and CDR2 SNEGSKA (reference sequence). This CDR3 contains 15 residues. Incomplete CDR3 DNA: TGCAGTGCTGCTGTGGGCAGGGGGGTAACCTACGAG. Protein: CSAAVGRGVTYE. The CDR3 in full is CSAAVGRGVTYEQYF.

This clone was seen only a few times. From the germline J gene comes the end of the CDR3, since the read stops 3 residues before it. This chain joins TRBV7-2 and TRBJ2-1, with 7 bases lining up with TRBD2. The V gene end was trimmed by 4 bases and the J gene end by 2 bases; junction bases not matched to a gene: 2. Germline CDR1 reads SGHTA; CDR2 reads FQGNSA. The CDR3 has 14 residues. CDR3 amino acids: CASSSGLAYNEQFF. CDR3 DNA, as far as it was read: TGTGCCAGCAGCTCCGGACTAGCCTACAATGAG.

Many counts were recorded for this clone. The sequenced fragment ends 3 residues before the CDR3 boundary, so the rest is inferred from the germline J gene. The chain couples TRBV7-3 to TRBJ2-3; D possibly corresponds to TRBD1 (5 bases). Trimming took off 2 bases at V and 3 bases at J, with 12 bases between the two ends. The CDR3 consists of 15 residues. CDR1 is SGHTA and CDR2 is FQGTGA in the germline V gene. The CDR3 bases that were read are TGTGCCAGCAGCTTACTGGGGCGACGGACAGATACG. This encodes CASSLLGRRTDT. The entire CDR3 protein is CASSLLGRRTDTQYF.

This clone was counted ten times or more. The read ends 3 residues early relative to the CDR3; the germline J gene fills the gap. The rearrangement links TRBV20-1 to TRBJ2-5; 8 bases are shared with TRBD2. Germline CDR1 DFQATT, CDR2 SNEGSKA (reference sequence). This CDR3 has 14 amino acids. V dropped 5 bases and J dropped 0; count of bases not matched to a gene: 5. The CDR3 here is CSASLGGDQETQYF. CDR3 DNA, as far as it was read: TGCAGTGCTTCACTCGGGGGGGACCAAGAGACC.

About this clone itself: The read gets to within 3 residues of the CDR3 end, and the germline J gene fills in the rest. This sample includes further DNA sequences coding for the same CDR3. The rearrangement links TRBV30 to TRBJ1-2, with 7 nucleotides matching TRBD1. J was trimmed by 7 bases and V by 2 bases; bases with no gene match: 16. Germline CDR1 and CDR2: GTSNPN and SVGIG (reference sequence). The CDR3 extends over 16 amino acids. This chain's CDR3 is CAWSQGGAMMLIGYTF. Partial CDR3 DNA: TGTGCCTGGAGTCAGGGGGGCGCTATGATGCTTATTGGC.

This clone was observed a few times. The germline gene is not matched at one end of the junction; a read error may be the cause. The missing CDR3 end, 3 residues past where the read stops, is filled in from the germline J gene. The rearrangement joins TRBV7-9 to TRBJ2-6; D remains ambiguous. CDR3 length: 13 residues. From germline, CDR1 is SEHNR and CDR2 FQNEAQ (reference sequence). The CDR3 spells CSSSLSGANVLTF. The sequenced part of the CDR3 DNA is TGTTCCAGCAGCCTCTCTGGGGCCAACGTC.

Note on this clone: The read finishes 3 residues shy of the CDR3 end, and the germline J gene is used to complete it. This chain uses TRBV6-1 with TRBJ2-3; TRBD1 matches at 7 bases. The length of the CDR3 is 16 residues. V lost 3 bases to trimming and J lost 6 bases; unmatched junction nucleotides: 12. Germline lookup yields CDR1 MNHNS and CDR2 SASEGT. The covered CDR3 bases are TGTGCCAGCAGTGAGCGACAGGGAAGCGGTGCGGATACG. Its translation: CASSERQGSGADT. Given in full, the CDR3 is CASSERQGSGADTQYF.

The sample holds a few counts of this clone. The CDR3 goes on 3 residues after the read ends, and that part is filled in from the germline J gene. The chain recombines TRBV6-1 with TRBJ1-5; 8 bases agree with TRBD1. The junction had 2 bases not matched to a gene; V was cut back by 1 base and J by 3 bases. The germline gives CDR1 MNHNS, CDR2 SASEGT. The CDR3 spans 15 residues. This CDR3 is CASSEGQGNNQPQHF. Partial CDR3 DNA: TGTGCCAGCAGTGAAGGACAGGGGAACAATCAGCCC.

This clone has only a few counts. The CDR3 is cut off 3 residues early in the read; its end comes from the germline J gene. The V call is TRBV20-1, the J call TRBJ2-5; no reliable D call. This CDR3 is 12 amino acids long. Germline lookup yields CDR1 DFQATT and CDR2 SNEGSKA (reference sequence). V lost 0 bases and J lost 5, with 7 bases in between. CDR3 protein: CSARDIGETQYF. The DNA read from the CDR3 is TGCAGTGCTAGAGATATAGGGGAGACC.

This clone has only a few counts. The read ends 3 residues early relative to the CDR3; the germline J gene fills the gap. J is TRBJ1-6 and V is TRBV5-1; possible D gene TRBD1, 5 bases. V shed 5 bases and J shed 7 bases, with 16 bases lying between them. CDR1 and CDR2 from the germline V gene are SGHRS and YFSETQ. This CDR3 is built from 15 residues. The CDR3 protein is CASSNGQTSNSPLHF. The CDR3 DNA, read in part, is TGCGCCAGCAGTAATGGACAAACCTCAAATTCACCC.

Ten or more counts support this clone. Read sequence stops 3 residues before the CDR3 end, and the germline J gene provides the missing end. The chain combines TRBV18 with TRBJ1-6, with 9 nucleotides matching TRBD1. The CDR3 is 14 residues long. Trimming at V came to 3 bases and at J to 6 bases, leaving 0 bases not matched to a gene. Germline V gene lookup returns CDR1 KGHSH and CDR2 LQKENI. CDR3 sequence: CASSPTGGNSPLHF. CDR3 bases read: TGTGCCAGCTCACCGACAGGGGGTAATTCACCC.

This clone was counted only a few times. The read falls 3 residues short of the CDR3 end, and the missing part is taken from the germline J gene. The chain links TRBV30 to TRBJ1-5, with D possibly matching TRBD1 (5 bases). V gave up 6 bases and J gave up 6 bases, with 15 bases separating them. The CDR3 extends over 13 amino acids. Germline CDR1 reads GTSNPN; CDR2 reads SVGIG (reference sequence). The CDR3 spells CACDWGDSQPQHF. The sequenced CDR3 bases are TGTGCCTGTGACTGGGGGGATAGTCAGCCC. Supplemented by reference TRBV30 and TRBJ1-5, the full variable domain reads SQTIHQWPATLVQPVGSPLSLECTVEGTSNPNLYWYRQAAGRGLQLLFYSVGIGQISSEVPQNLSASRPQDRQFILSSKKLLLSDSGFYLCACDWGDSQPQHFGDGTRLSIL.

This clone was seen more than once but under ten times. The read ends 3 residues shy of where the CDR3 ends; the end is completed using the germline J gene. The gene calls are TRBV2 and TRBJ2-7; D perhaps matches TRBD2 (6 bases). Between the trimmed V and J ends, which lost 3 bases and 4 bases, there was a span of 10 bases. This CDR3 is built from 13 residues. The germline gives CDR1 SNHLY, CDR2 FYNNEI. The CDR3 protein is CASSDGSGYEQYF. The sequenced part of the CDR3 DNA is TGTGCCAGCAGTGATGGTAGCGGATACGAG. Full variable domain (rest looked up from reference TRBV2 and TRBJ2-7): EPEVTQTPSHQVTQMGQEVILRCVPISNHLYFYWYRQILGQKVEFLVSFYNNEISEKSEIFDDQFSVERPDGSNFTLKIRSTKLEDSAMYFCASSDGSGYEQYFGPGTRLTVT.

This clone appeared many times. Coverage ceases 3 residues before the CDR3 finishes, and the germline J gene fills in the end. V is TRBV18 and J is TRBJ2-7; D is unresolved. The CDR3 consists of 13 residues. V was clipped by 8 bases and J by 0 bases, with 11 bases between them. CDR1 and CDR2 (germline): KGHSH, LQKENI. The sequenced CDR3 bases are TGTGCCAGCCTAGATGCAGACTCCTACGAG. This gives the protein CASLDADSYE. The CDR3 as a whole reads CASLDADSYEQYF. Full variable domain (remainder filled in from reference TRBV18 and TRBJ2-7): NAGVMQNPRHLVRRRGQEARLRCSPMKGHSHVYWYRQLPEEGLKFMVYLQKENIIDESGMPKERFSAEFPKEGPSILRIQQVVRGDSAAYFCASLDADSYEQYFGPGTRLTVT.

Ten or more counts support this clone. The CDR3 end lies 3 residues beyond the end of the read and is filled in from the germline J gene. V usage is TRBV6-2 or TRBV6-3 and J usage is TRBJ2-7, with 10 nucleotides matching TRBD1. Germline V gene lookup returns CDR1 MNHEY and CDR2 SVGEGT. Trimming took 8 bases from V and 3 from J; bases not matched to a gene: 16. CDR3 length: 17 amino acids. CDR3: CASPKTDRGPNYYEQYF. The sequenced CDR3 bases are TGTGCCAGCCCTAAAACAGACAGGGGGCCAAACTACTACGAG.

This clone was detected a few times. The sequence runs out 3 residues before the end of the CDR3; the remainder is reconstructed from the germline J gene. The V gene is TRBV19, the J gene TRBJ1-5; no clear D gene. The CDR3 is made up of 14 amino acids. Trimming removed 5 bases at V and 4 bases at J, with 12 bases between. The germline V gene has CDR1 LNHDA and CDR2 SQIVND (reference sequence). CDR3 bases read: TGTGCCAGTAGTCCTTTTCAGTGGAATCAGCCC. This translates into CASSPFQWNQP. The full-length CDR3 reads as CASSPFQWNQPQHF.